This T cell receptor beta chain stems from a study of blood T cell repertoires in COVID-19. For the study at large: PBMCs, B-cell-depleted T cells, or T cells provided the cDNA or gDNA that made up the material.

Enrolled during active infection, Seattle patients were then followed longitudinally. Profiling relied on immunoSEQ multiplex PCR, and the TCRdb table lists in-frame clones only, not all of them. The sample has 120,000 to 150,000 clones; 75% to 90% are singletons. V lost 3 bases and J lost 5; bases outside the gene matches: 4. CDR1 is LNHDA, CDR2 SQIVND, per germline (reference sequence). The CDR3 loop spans 15 amino acids. This sequence originates from a woman between 55 and 75 years old with COVID-19, enrolled during active disease. This chain joins TRBV19 and TRBJ2-5; the match to TRBD2 covers 12 bases. Material: peripheral blood. For the CDR3, the DNA is TGTGCCAGTAGTATCTCTAGCGGGGGGGGTGAGACCCAGTACTTC. It is translated as CASSISSGGGETQYF.